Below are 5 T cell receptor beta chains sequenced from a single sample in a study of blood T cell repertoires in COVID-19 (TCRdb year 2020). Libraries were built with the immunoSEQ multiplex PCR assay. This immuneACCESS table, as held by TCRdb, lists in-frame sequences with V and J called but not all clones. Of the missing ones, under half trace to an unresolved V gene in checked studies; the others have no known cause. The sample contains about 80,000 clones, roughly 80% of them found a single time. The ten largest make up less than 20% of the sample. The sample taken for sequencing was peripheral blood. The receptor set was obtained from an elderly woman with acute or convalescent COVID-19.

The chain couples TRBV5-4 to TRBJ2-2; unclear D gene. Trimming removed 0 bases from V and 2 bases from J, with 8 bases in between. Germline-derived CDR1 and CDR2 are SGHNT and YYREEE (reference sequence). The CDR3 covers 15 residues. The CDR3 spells CASSLGVSNTGELFF. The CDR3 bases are TGTGCCAGCAGCTTGGGTGTATCTAACACCGGGGAGCTGTTTTTT.

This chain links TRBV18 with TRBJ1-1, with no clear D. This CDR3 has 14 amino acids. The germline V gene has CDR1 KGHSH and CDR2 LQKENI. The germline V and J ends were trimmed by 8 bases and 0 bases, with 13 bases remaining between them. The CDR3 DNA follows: TGTGCCAGCGCCCCAGATTTATTGAACACTGAAGCTTTCTTT. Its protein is CASAPDLLNTEAFF.

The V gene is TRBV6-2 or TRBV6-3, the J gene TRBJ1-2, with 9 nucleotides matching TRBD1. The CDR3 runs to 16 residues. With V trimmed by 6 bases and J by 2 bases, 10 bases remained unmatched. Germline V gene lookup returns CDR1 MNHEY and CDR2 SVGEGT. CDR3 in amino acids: CASSGTGTASNYGYTF. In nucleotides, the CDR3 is TGTGCCAGCAGCGGGACAGGGACGGCCTCAAACTATGGCTACACCTTC.

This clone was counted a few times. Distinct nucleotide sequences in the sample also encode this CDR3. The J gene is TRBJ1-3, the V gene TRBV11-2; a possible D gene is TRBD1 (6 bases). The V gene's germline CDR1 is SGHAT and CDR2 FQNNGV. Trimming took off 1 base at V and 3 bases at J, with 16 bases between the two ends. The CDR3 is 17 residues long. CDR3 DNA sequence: TGTGCCAGCAGCTTAGTATCTGGGGGCATAAGTGGAAACACCATATATTTT. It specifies CASSLVSGGISGNTIYF.

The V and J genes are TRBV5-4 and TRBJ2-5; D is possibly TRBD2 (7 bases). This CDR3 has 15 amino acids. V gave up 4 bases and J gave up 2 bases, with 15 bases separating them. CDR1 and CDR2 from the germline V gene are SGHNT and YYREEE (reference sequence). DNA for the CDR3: TGTGCCAGCAGCAGGGGGGGGGCCCAACAAGAGACCCAGTACTTC. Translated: CASSRGGAQQETQYF.